The 6 T cell receptor beta chains below all came from one sample that was sequenced in a study of T cell repertoires in cytomegalovirus infection. TCRdb ran MiXCR on the reads and lists one entry per CDR3 protein. The sample holds over 150,000 distinct CDR3 sequences; about 15% are singletons and the top ten take under 30%. The sample consisted of CD8+ T cells from PBMCs. The receptors were sampled from a human donor in good health (CMV status not recorded). Some clones in this sample may be carry-over from other donors' samples.

The chain employs TRBV28 and TRBJ2-7; the D call may be TRBD1 or TRBD2 (5 bases each). The V gene lost 7 bases and the J gene lost 2 bases, with 21 bases spanning the gap. The CDR3 extends over 16 amino acids. Germline assignment: CDR1 MDHEN and CDR2 SYDVKM. Here the CDR3 DNA reads TGTGCCAGCACTCCTATCTCGGCAGGGACCCCCTACGAGCAGTACTTC. This codes for CASTPISAGTPYEQYF.

The V call is TRBV10-3, the J call TRBJ2-7; a weak D match, TRBD2 (5 bases). There are 13 residues in the CDR3. V gave up 6 bases and J gave up 6 bases, with 15 bases separating them. Germline V gene data show CDR1 as ENHRY and CDR2 as SYGVKD. CDR3: CAISRGTSREQYF. The CDR3, as DNA: TGTGCCATCAGCCGGGGTACCTCTCGCGAGCAGTACTTC.

Many counts were recorded for this clonotype. This chain joins TRBV15 and TRBJ2-2; tentatively, D is TRBD1 (6 bases). The CDR3 extends over 16 amino acids. V was pared by 5 bases and J by 0 bases, with 13 bases between. From germline, CDR1 is LNHNV and CDR2 YYDKDF (reference sequence). This CDR3 is CATSPRDTSNTGELFF. CDR3 DNA: TGTGCCACCAGCCCTCGGGACACTTCGAACACCGGGGAGCTGTTTTTT.

The chain is built from TRBV7-8 and TRBJ2-1; tentatively, D is TRBD2 (7 bases). Germline values: CDR1 SGHVS, CDR2 FQNEAQ. CDR3 size: 18 residues. Trimming pared 4 bases from V and 6 bases from J, leaving 25 bases between. This CDR3 reads CASSSGGGREGKSNEQFF. In DNA form, the CDR3 reads TGTGCCAGCAGCTCCGGGGGCGGCAGGGAGGGTAAGAGCAATGAGCAGTTCTTC.

This rearrangement joins TRBV4-1 to TRBJ2-3; no firm D call. Between the trimmed V and J ends, which lost 0 bases and 6 bases, there was a span of 7 bases. Germline V gene data show CDR1 as MGHRA and CDR2 as YSYEKL. The CDR3 has 13 residues. The CDR3 loop is CASSQDPVDTQYF. The CDR3 region has the DNA TGCGCCAGCAGCCAAGATCCGGTTGATACGCAGTATTTT.

This clonotype has ten or more counts. The chain combines TRBV7-2 with TRBJ2-7; D is unresolved. Trimming stripped 2 bases from V and 7 bases from J, with 9 bases between. CDR3 length: 12 residues. Germline V gives CDR1 SGHTA, CDR2 FQGNSA. The CDR3 DNA reads as TGTGCCAGCAGCTTAAATCCCCGGGAGCAGTACTTC. The encoded protein is CASSLNPREQYF.